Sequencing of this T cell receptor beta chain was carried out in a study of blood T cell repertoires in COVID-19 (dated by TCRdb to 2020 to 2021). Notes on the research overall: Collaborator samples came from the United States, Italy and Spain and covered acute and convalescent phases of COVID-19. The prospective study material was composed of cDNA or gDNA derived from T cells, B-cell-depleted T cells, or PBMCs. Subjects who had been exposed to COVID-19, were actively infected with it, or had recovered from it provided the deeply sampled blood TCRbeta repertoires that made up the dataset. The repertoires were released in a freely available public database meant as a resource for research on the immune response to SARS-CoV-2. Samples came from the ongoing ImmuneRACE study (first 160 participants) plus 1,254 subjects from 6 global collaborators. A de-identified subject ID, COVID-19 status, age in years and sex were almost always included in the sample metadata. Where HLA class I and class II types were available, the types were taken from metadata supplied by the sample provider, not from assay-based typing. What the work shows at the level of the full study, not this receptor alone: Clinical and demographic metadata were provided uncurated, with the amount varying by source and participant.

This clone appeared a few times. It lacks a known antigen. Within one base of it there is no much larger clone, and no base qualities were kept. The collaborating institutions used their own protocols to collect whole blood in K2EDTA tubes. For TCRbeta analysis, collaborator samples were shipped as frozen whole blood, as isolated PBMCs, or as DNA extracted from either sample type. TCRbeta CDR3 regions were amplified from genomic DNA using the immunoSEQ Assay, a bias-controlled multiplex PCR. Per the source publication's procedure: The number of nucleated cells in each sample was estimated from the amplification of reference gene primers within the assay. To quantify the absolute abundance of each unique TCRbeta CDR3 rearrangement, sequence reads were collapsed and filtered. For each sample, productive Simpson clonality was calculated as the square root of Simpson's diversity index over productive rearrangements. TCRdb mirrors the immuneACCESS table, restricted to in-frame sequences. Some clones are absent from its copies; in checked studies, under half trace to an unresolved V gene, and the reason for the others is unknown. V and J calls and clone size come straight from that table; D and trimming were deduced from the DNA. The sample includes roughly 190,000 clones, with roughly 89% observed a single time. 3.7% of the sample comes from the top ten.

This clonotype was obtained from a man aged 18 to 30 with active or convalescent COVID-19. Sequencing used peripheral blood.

The CDR3 region reads CASSQGGVYNSPLHF. The DNA reads as follows: TGTGCCAGCAGCCAAGGAGGAGTCTATAATTCACCCCTCCACTTT. The receptor chain draws on TRBV14 and TRBJ1-6, with the D gene not clear enough to name. V loses 1 base of germline sequence and J loses 3 bases, and the interval between the two ends is 7 bases. The CDR3 runs 15 residues from the cysteine to the phenylalanine. Of the read, only the CDR3 DNA is kept; its 45 bases are in frame from base 1. From a lookup of the germline V gene, CDR1 and CDR2 are SGHDN and FVKESK.